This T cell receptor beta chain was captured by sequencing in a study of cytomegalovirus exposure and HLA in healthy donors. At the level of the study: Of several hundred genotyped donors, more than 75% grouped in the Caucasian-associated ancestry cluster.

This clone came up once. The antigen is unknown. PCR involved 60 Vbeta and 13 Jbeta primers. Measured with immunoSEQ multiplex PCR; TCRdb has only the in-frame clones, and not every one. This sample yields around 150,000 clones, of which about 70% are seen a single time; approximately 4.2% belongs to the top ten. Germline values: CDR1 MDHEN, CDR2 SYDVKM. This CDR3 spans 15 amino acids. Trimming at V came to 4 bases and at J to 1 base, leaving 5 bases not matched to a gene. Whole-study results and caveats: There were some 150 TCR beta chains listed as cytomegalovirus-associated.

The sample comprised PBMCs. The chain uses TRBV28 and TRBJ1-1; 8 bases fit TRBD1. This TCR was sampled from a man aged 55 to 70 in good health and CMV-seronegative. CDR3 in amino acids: CASSSGGQANTEAFF. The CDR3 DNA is TGTGCCAGCAGTTCAGGGGGACAGGCGAACACTGAAGCTTTCTTT.